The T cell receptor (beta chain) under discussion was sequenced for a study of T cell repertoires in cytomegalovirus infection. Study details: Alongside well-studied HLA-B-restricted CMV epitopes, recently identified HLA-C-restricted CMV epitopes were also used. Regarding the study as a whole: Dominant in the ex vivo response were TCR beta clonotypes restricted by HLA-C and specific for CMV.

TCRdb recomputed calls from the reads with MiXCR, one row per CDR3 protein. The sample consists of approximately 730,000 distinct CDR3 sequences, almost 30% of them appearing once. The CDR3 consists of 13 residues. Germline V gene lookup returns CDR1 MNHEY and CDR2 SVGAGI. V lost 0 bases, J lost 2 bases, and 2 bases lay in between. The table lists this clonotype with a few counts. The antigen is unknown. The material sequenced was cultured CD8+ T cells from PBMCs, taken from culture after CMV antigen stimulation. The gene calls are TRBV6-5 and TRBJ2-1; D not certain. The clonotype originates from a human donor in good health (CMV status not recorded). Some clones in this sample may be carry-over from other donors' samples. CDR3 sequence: CASSYSAYNEQFF. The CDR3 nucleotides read TGTGCCAGCAGTTACTCGGCCTACAATGAGCAGTTCTTC.